This TCR beta chain was captured in a study of cytomegalovirus exposure and HLA in healthy donors. General study findings and limits: An analysis that was carried out later associated 15,000 to 20,000 TCR beta sequences with HLA alleles at 0.05 false discovery rate. Further analysis, carried out later, found HLA-associated TCR beta chains more clonally expanded than equally common other chains.

Trimming took off 4 bases at V and 0 bases at J, with 8 bases between the two ends. The CDR3 length is 15 residues. Germline values: CDR1 SGHNT, CDR2 YYREEE (reference sequence). PCR primers comprised 60 Vbeta and 13 Jbeta primers. The repertoire was sequenced with immunoSEQ multiplex PCR; TCRdb's copy has only in-frame clones and lacks some. The sample lists roughly 120,000 clones; 74% were seen once. Likely unrecorded immune exposures existed in these nominally healthy donors. To note about this clone: What it recognizes is unknown.

The chain couples TRBV5-4 to TRBJ2-6; D is undetermined. Sequencing input: PBMCs. This TCR derives from a woman between 50 and 59 years old in good health and CMV-seropositive. CDR3 coding DNA: TGTGCCAGCAGCCTGGACGGCTCTGGGGCCAACGTCCTGACTTTC. Its translation is CASSLDGSGANVLTF. Together with reference TRBV5-4 and TRBJ2-6, the CDR3 gives the full variable domain: ETGVTQSPTHLIKTRGQQVTLRCSSQSGHNTVSWYQQALGQGPQFIFQYYREEENGRGNFPPRFSGLQFPNYSSELNVNALELDDSALYLCASSLDGSGANVLTFGAGSRLTVL.